This entry lists 5 T cell receptor beta chains sequenced from one sample in a study of blood T cell repertoires in COVID-19. Profiled with immunoSEQ multiplex PCR; TCRdb holds only in-frame clones, not every one. The sample consists of fewer than 400,000 clones, over 90% of them appearing once. Sequencing input: PBMCs or T cells enriched from blood (not recorded which). These receptors all come from a woman aged 25 to 45 who had been exposed to COVID-19.

The chain couples TRBV4-1 to TRBJ2-1, with 8 bases aligning to TRBD2. With 4 bases clipped from V and 4 bases from J, the junction kept 3 bases outside the gene matches. CDR3 length equals 14 residues. Germline lookup yields CDR1 MGHRA and CDR2 YSYEKL. The CDR3, as DNA: TGCGCCAGCAGCCCGGGGGGGGTATACAATGAGCAGTTCTTC. This encodes CASSPGGVYNEQFF.

The chain links TRBV5-1 to TRBJ2-5; 9 nucleotides match TRBD2. The CDR3 has 14 residues. The V and J ends lost 5 bases and 1 base, in that order; junction bases with no gene match: 3. Germline CDR1 SGHRS, CDR2 YFSETQ. CDR3 protein: CASRASGAQETQYF. CDR3 nucleotides: TGCGCCAGCAGGGCTAGCGGGGCCCAAGAGACCCAGTACTTC.

The chain joins TRBV5-1 to TRBJ2-3, with D perhaps TRBD1 (5 bases). CDR3 length equals 15 residues. The V end lost 0 bases, the J end lost 6 bases, and 14 bases lay between the germline ends. Germline CDR1 reads SGHRS; CDR2 reads YFSETQ. In DNA, the CDR3 is TGCGCCAGCAGCTTGGCCGCGGCAGGGAAGGATACGCAGTATTTT. Amino acids: CASSLAAAGKDTQYF.

This clone was seen a handful of times. The V gene is TRBV3-1 (or the pseudogene TRBV3-2), the J gene TRBJ1-6; 8 bases are shared with TRBD1. V dropped 1 base and J dropped 9; count of bases not matched to a gene: 8. The CDR3 covers 16 residues. Germline-derived CDR1 and CDR2 are LGHDT and YNNKEL (reference sequence). CDR3 loop: CASSQGPGTGASPLHF. In DNA, the CDR3 is TGTGCCAGCAGCCAAGGGCCGGGGACAGGAGCTTCACCCCTCCACTTT.

The chain couples TRBV11-1 to TRBJ2-7; D is perhaps TRBD1 (5 bases). Germline V gene data show CDR1 as SGHAT and CDR2 as FQDESV (reference sequence). Trimming stripped 4 bases from V and 3 bases from J, with 19 bases between. The CDR3 is made up of 16 amino acids. CDR3 loop: CASSYTNRRNFYEQYF. CDR3 coding DNA: TGTGCCAGCAGCTACACCAACAGGCGAAACTTCTACGAGCAGTACTTC.